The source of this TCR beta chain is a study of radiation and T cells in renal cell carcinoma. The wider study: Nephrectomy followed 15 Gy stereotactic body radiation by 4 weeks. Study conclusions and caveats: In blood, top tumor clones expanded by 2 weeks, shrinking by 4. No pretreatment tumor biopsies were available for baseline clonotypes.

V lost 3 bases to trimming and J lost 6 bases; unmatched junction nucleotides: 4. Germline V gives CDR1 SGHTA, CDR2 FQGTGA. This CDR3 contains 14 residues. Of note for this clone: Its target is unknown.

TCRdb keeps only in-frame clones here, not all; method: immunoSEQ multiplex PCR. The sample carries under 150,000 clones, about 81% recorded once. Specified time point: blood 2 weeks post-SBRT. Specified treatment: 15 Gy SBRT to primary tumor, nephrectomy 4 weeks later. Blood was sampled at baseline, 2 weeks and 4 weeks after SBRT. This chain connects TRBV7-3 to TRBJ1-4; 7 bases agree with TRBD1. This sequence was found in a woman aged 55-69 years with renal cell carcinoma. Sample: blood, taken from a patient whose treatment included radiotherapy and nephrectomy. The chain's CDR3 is CASSLGQRHEKLFF. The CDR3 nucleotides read TGTGCCAGCAGCTTGGGACAGCGCCATGAAAAACTGTTTTTT.